The sequence of this TCR beta chain was determined in a study of T cells after yellow fever vaccination. Turning to the study itself: Preparation used SMART-Seq v4 Ultra Low Input for the low-cell-number fractions. Study outcomes and limitations: Post-booster reappearance was seen for most primary-vaccination clones (roughly 96% CD4, around 91% CD8). From the bulk population, abundant clonotypes could contaminate and appear within FACS-sorted repertoires. Weaker overall, the secondary response nonetheless peaked faster (day 5 versus 15).

Comment on this clonotype: As yet, its antigen is unknown.

TCRdb fed the 5' RACE reads into MiXCR, producing one record per CDR3 protein. Among some 670,000 distinct CDR3 sequences, roughly 12% were seen once, and the ten largest hold about 15%. This clonotype was sampled from a man aged 25-40 years who received the YFV17D yellow fever vaccine. The sequencing here drew on PBMCs, taken on the day of the yellow fever booster vaccination.

The CDR3 DNA reads TGTGCCAGCAGCCACCAAATCTCTGGGGCCAACGTCCTGACTTTC. This gives the protein CASSHQISGANVLTF. This sequence joins TRBV7-9 and TRBJ2-6; D is undetermined. The CDR3 sequence is 15 residues long. The V gene lost 5 bases and the J gene lost 0 bases, with 8 bases spanning the gap. Germline assignment: CDR1 SEHNR and CDR2 FQNEAQ (reference sequence). The variable domain in full, completed from reference TRBV7-9 and TRBJ2-6, reads DTGVSQNPRHKITKRGQNVTFRCDPISEHNRLYWYRQTLGQGPEFLTYFQNEAQLEKSRLLSDRFSAERPKGSFSTLEIQRTEQGDSAMYLCASSHQISGANVLTFGAGSRLTVL.